This T cell receptor beta chain appears in the sequencing data of a study of blood T cell repertoires in COVID-19. Study background: Two negative PCRs, clearance, or symptom resolution were required of recovered Cohort 3 donors. PBMCs, B-cell-depleted T cells, or T cells were the source of the cDNA or gDNA that made up the material.

Under the authors' procedure: It was from reference gene primer amplification that nucleated cell counts were estimated. Data came from immunoSEQ multiplex PCR; TCRdb stores just in-frame clones and leaves some out. The D gene and trimming were derived from the DNA, and the V and J assignments and clone size from that table. The data show a few hundred thousand clones, with around 87% seen just once and approximately 1.8% held by the top ten. Germline trimming cut 2 bases from V and 4 bases from J; bases unmatched to any gene: 7. The CDR3 length is 15 residues. Material for sequencing was PBMCs or T cells enriched from blood (not recorded which). This receptor was obtained from a man aged 40-55 years in a cohort exposed to, infected with or recovered from COVID-19 (not recorded which). The V and J genes are TRBV5-3 and TRBJ2-7, with 9 bases matching TRBD1. TRBV5-3 is given ORF status, its function remaining uncertain. As DNA, the CDR3 is TGTGCCAGAAGCTTTGATCGACAGGGGGGGTACGAGCAGTACTTC. Amino acid sequence: CARSFDRQGGYEQYF.